The 3 T cell receptor beta chains given below trace back to one sample, sequenced in a study of cytomegalovirus exposure and HLA in healthy donors. TCRdb keeps only in-frame clones here, not all; method: immunoSEQ multiplex PCR. The repertoire has tens of thousands of clones, around 93% of them found once; the top ten carry approximately 1%. Material for sequencing was PBMCs. These receptors were collected from a woman younger than 45 in good health and CMV-seropositive.

The chain combines TRBV5-5 with TRBJ2-7, with TRBD2 matching 7 bases. V gave up 5 bases and J gave up 4 bases; unmatched junction bases: 9. CDR3 length equals 14 residues. The V gene's germline CDR1 is SGHKS and CDR2 YYEKEE (reference sequence). The CDR3 nucleotides are TGTGCCAGCAGGTCGAGGGACTACTTATACGAGCAGTACTTC. Translated: CASRSRDYLYEQYF.

Points on this clone: One end of the junction fails to match germline, which may point to a read error. The J gene is TRBJ2-7, the V gene TRBV5-1; 9 nucleotides agree with TRBD2. CDR3 length: 13 amino acids. From germline, CDR1 is SGHRS and CDR2 YFSETQ. The CDR3 spells CASRGTSTQTTDF. The CDR3 DNA reads TGCGCCAGCAGGGGGACTAGCACACAGACTACAGACTTC. Based on the CDR3 plus reference TRBV5-1 and TRBJ2-7, the full variable domain is KAGVTQTPRYLIKTRGQQVTLSCSPISGHRSVSWYQQTPGQGLQFLFEYFSETQRNKGNFPGRFSGRQFSNSRSEMNVSTLELGDSALYLCASRGTSTQTTDFGPGTRLTVT.

The rearrangement links TRBV30 to TRBJ2-7, with a weak D call TRBD1 (6 bases). Germline V gene data show CDR1 as GTSNPN and CDR2 as SVGIG (reference sequence). The CDR3 extends over 16 amino acids. Trimming stripped 3 bases from V and 6 bases from J, with 24 bases between. This CDR3 reads CAWSTSLGQFYSEQYF. CDR3 in DNA: TGTGCCTGGAGCACCAGCCTCGGACAGTTTTACAGCGAGCAGTACTTC. Drawing the rest from reference TRBV30 and TRBJ2-7, the complete variable domain is SQTIHQWPATLVQPVGSPLSLECTVEGTSNPNLYWYRQAAGRGLQLLFYSVGIGQISSEVPQNLSASRPQDRQFILSSKKLLLSDSGFYLCAWSTSLGQFYSEQYFGPGTRLTVT.